Sequencing of this T cell receptor (beta chain) was carried out in a study of blood T cells in healthy people across ages. For every donor, a draw yielded around 10 milliliters of peripheral blood. A second PCR of about 7 to 12 cycles used a sample-barcoded 5' primer and a J-beta primer mix. Every cDNA molecule bore a tag from a template-switch adaptor containing 12 random nucleotides. Via MiXCR, TCRdb re-called the 5' RACE reads, giving one row per CDR3 protein. The repertoire holds about 1.5 million distinct CDR3 sequences, with around 42% as singletons. The CDR3 runs to 11 residues. Trimming pared 10 bases from V and 8 bases from J, leaving 14 bases between. Germline lookup yields CDR1 MNHNS and CDR2 SASEGT.

The sample consisted of blood. This chain joins TRBV6-1 and TRBJ1-2; no firm D call. This receptor was taken from a woman under 30 in good health. The CDR3 loop reads CAIKGLGGYTF. Here the CDR3 DNA reads TGTGCCATCAAAGGGTTGGGGGGCTACACCTTC.